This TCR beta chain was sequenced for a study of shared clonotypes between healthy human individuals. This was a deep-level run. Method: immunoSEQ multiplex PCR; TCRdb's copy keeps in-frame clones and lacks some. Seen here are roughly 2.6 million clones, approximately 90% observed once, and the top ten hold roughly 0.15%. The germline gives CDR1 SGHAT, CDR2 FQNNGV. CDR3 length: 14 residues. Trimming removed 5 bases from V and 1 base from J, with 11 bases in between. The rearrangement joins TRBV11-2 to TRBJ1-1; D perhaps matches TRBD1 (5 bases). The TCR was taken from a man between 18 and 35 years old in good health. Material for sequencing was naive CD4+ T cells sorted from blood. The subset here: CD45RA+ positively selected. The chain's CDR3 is CASSGGGRNTEAFF. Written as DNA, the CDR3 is TGTGCCAGCAGCGGGGGGGGTCGGAACACTGAAGCTTTCTTT.